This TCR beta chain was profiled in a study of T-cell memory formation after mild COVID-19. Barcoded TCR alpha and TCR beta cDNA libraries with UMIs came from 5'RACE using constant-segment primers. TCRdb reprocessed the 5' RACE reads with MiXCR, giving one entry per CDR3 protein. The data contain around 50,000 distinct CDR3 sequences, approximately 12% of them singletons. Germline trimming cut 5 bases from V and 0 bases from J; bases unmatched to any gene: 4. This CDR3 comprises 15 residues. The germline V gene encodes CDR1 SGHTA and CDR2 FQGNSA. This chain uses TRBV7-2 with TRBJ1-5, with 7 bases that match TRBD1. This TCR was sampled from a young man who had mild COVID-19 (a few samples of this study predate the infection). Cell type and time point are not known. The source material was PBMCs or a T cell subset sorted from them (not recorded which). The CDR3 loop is CASSPQGDSNQPQHF. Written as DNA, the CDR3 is TGTGCCAGCAGCCCCCAGGGGGATAGCAATCAGCCCCAGCATTTT.